Below are 3 T cell receptor beta chains sequenced from a single sample in a study of early T cells in non-severe SARS-CoV-2 infection. TCRdb processed the 5' RACE reads anew with MiXCR; each CDR3 protein has one entry. The table lists 30,000 or so distinct CDR3 sequences, approximately 5.3% of them singletons. Input material: whole blood. The receptors derive from an adult who was a healthcare worker with PCR-confirmed SARS-CoV-2 infection or an uninfected control (not recorded which).

This clonotype was recorded many times. The junction does not match germline at one end; this may be a read error. The chain couples TRBV12-3 or TRBV12-4 to TRBJ2-2, with 12 nucleotides matching TRBD2. CDR3 length: 15 residues. The CDR3: CASSFLAGGPGELFF. In nucleotides, the CDR3 is TGTGCCAGCAGTTTTCTAGCGGGAGGGCCCGGGGAGCTTTTTTTT.

This clonotype was detected ten times or more. The chain employs TRBV5-6 and TRBJ2-1, with 8 bases fitting TRBD2. J lost 8 bases, V lost 4 bases, and 14 bases had no gene match. The CDR3 runs 16 residues. Per germline, CDR1 SGHDT and CDR2 YYEEEE. The CDR3 DNA is TGTGCCAGCAGCACATACAAGAGCGGGAGAATAGATGAGCAGTTCTTC. Translation gives CASSTYKSGRIDEQFF. The variable domain in full, with the rest retrieved from reference TRBV5-6 and TRBJ2-1, is DAGVTQSPTHLIKTRGQQVTLRCSPKSGHDTVSWYQQALGQGPQFIFQYYEEEERQRGNFPDRFSGHQFPNYSSELNVNALLLGDSALYLCASSTYKSGRIDEQFFGPGTRLTVL.

This clonotype was seen ten or more times. V gene TRBV29-1 combines with J gene TRBJ2-3, with 11 nucleotides matching TRBD1. Trimming removed 6 bases from V and 3 bases from J; junction bases left unmatched: 5. The length of the CDR3 is 14 residues. Per the germline V gene, CDR1 is SQVTM and CDR2 is ANQGSEA. DNA of the CDR3: TGCAGCGTAGTGGACAGGGGGCGGACAGATACGCAGTATTTT. Translation: CSVVDRGRTDTQYF.